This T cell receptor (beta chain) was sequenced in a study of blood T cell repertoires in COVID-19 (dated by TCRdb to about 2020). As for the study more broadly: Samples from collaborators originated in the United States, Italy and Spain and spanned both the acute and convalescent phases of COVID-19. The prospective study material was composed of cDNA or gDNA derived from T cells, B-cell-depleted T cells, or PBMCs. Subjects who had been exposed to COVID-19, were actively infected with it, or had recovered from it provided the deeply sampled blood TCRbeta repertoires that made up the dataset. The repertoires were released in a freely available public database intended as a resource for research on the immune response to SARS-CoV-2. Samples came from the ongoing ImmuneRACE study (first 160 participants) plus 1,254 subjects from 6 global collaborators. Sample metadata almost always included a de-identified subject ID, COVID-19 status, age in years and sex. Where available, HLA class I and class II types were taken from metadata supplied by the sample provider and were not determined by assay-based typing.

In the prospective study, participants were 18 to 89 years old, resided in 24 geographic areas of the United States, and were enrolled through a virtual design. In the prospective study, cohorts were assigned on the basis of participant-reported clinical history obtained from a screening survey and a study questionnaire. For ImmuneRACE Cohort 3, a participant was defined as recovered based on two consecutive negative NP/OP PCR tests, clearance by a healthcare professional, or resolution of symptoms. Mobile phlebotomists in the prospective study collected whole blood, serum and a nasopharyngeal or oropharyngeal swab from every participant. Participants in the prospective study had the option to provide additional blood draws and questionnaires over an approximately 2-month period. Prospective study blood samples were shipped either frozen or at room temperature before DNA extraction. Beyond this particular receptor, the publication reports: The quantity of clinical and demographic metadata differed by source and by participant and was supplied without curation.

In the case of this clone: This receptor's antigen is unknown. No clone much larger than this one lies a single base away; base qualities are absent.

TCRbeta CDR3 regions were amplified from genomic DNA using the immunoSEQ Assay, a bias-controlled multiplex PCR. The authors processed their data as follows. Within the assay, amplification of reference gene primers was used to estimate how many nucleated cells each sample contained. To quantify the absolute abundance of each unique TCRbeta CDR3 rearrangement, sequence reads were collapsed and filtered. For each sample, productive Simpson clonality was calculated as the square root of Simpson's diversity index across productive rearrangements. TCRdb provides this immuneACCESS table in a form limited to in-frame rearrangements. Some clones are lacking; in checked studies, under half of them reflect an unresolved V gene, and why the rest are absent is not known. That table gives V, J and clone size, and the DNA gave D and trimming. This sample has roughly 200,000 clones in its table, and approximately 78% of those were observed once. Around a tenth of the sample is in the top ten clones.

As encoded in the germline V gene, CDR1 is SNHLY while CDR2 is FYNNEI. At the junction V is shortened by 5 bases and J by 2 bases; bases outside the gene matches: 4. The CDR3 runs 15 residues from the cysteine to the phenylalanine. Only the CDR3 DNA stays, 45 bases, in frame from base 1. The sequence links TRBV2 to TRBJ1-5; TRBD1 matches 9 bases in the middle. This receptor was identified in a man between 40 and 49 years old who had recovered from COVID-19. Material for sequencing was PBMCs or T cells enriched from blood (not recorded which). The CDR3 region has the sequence CASSFTGGRNQPQHF. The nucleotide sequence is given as TGTGCCAGCAGTTTTACAGGGGGCCGCAATCAGCCCCAGCATTTT. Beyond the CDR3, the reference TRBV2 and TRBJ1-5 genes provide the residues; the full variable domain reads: EPEVTQTPSHQVTQMGQEVILRCVPISNHLYFYWYRQILGQKVEFLVSFYNNEISEKSEIFDDQFSVERPDGSNFTLKIRSTKLEDSAMYFCASSFTGGRNQPQHFGDGTRLSIL.